The sequence of this TCR beta chain was determined in a study of blood T cell repertoires in COVID-19. Across the whole study: COVID-19 samples, acute and convalescent, were from the United States, Italy and Spain. The analysed material was cDNA or gDNA that came from T cells, B-cell-depleted T cells, or PBMCs.

Per the authors' pipeline: Using reference gene primer amplification, nucleated cell counts were estimated. The assay was immunoSEQ multiplex PCR, and TCRdb's table has in-frame clones only and misses some. That table is the source of V, J and clone size, and D and trimming were worked out from the DNA. The repertoire holds 95,000 or so clones, with 79% as singletons. The receptor was isolated from a woman aged 80 or over with active or convalescent COVID-19. The sample taken for sequencing was peripheral blood.

The CDR3 reads CASSQELGPGGYTF. CDR3 DNA sequence: TGTGCCAGCAGCCAAGAGTTGGGTCCGGGGGGCTACACCTTC. The genes are TRBV4-2 and TRBJ1-2; the D is unclear. The CDR3 is 14 residues long. V shed 0 bases and J shed 8 bases, with 13 bases lying between them. Germline V lookup: CDR1 LGHNA, CDR2 YNFKEQ.